This is a list of T cell receptor beta chains from one sample in a study of OX40 agonist ivuxolimab in advanced cancers. Data came from immunoSEQ multiplex PCR; TCRdb stores just in-frame clones and leaves some out. Of around 21,000 clones in the sample, approximately 86% are singletons; the top ten hold around a fifth. The sequencing here drew on CD4+ or CD8+ T cells sorted from blood, taken in a trial of the OX40 agonist ivuxolimab. Receptor source: an adult with an advanced solid tumor such as melanoma, head and neck, liver or kidney cancer. Both conserved end residues are part of each CDR3. A D gene is named only where the DNA matches it firmly. The size entry is marked missing in some rows and otherwise reads once, few, many or a size class.

V gene: TRBV19; D gene: .; clone size: .; J gene: TRBJ1-2; CDR3 DNA: TGTGCCAGTACACCTAGACGGGATGATACCGTCTATGGCTACACCTTC; CDR3 protein: CASTPRRDDTVYGYTF
V gene: TRBV7-9; D gene: .; clone size: .; J gene: TRBJ2-5; CDR3 DNA: TGTGCCAGCAGCTTCATTGACAAACAAGAGACCCAGTACTTC; CDR3 protein: CASSFIDKQETQYF
V gene: TRBV18; D gene: .; clone size: .; J gene: TRBJ1-1; CDR3 DNA: TGTGCCAGCTCACCACCGGGGGCTGAAGCTTTCTTT; CDR3 protein: CASSPPGAEAFF
V gene: TRBV29-1; D gene: .; clone size: .; J gene: TRBJ2-7; CDR3 DNA: TGCAGCGTAGCATCCCCGTACAGGGACGAGCAGTACTTC; CDR3 protein: CSVASPYRDEQYF
V gene: TRBV2; D gene: .; clone size: .; J gene: TRBJ2-1; CDR3 DNA: TGTGCCAGCAGGGGAGGAAGTTGGGCCTCTGAGCAGTTCTTC; CDR3 protein: CASRGGSWASEQFF
V gene: TRBV27; D gene: TRBD1; clone size: .; J gene: TRBJ2-7; CDR3 DNA: TGTGCCAGCAGCCAGGGGGCCCTCTACGAGCAGTACTTC; CDR3 protein: CASSQGALYEQYF
V gene: TRBV4-1; D gene: .; clone size: .; J gene: TRBJ2-5; CDR3 DNA: TGCGCCAGCAGCCAAGAGGGGGGCACGGAGACCCAGTACTTC; CDR3 protein: CASSQEGGTETQYF
V gene: TRBV6-4; D gene: TRBD1; clone size: .; J gene: TRBJ2-7; CDR3 DNA: TGTGCCAGCAGTGAAGTGCCGGGACAGGGTAGTAACGAGCAGTACTTC; CDR3 protein: CASSEVPGQGSNEQYF
V gene: TRBV30; D gene: .; clone size: .; J gene: TRBJ1-2; CDR3 DNA: TGTGCCTGGAGTGTTAGGTATGGCTACACCTTC; CDR3 protein: CAWSVRYGYTF
V gene: TRBV9; D gene: TRBD1; clone size: .; J gene: TRBJ1-1; CDR3 DNA: TGTGCCAGCAGCCCTTGGACAGGGGGCTTAGGAACTGAAGCTTTCTTT; CDR3 protein: CASSPWTGGLGTEAFF
V gene: TRBV4-2; D gene: .; clone size: .; J gene: TRBJ2-7; CDR3 DNA: TGTGCCAGCAGCCAAGGTCTCAAGGAGAACGAGCAGTACTTC; CDR3 protein: CASSQGLKENEQYF
V gene: TRBV5-1; D gene: TRBD2; clone size: .; J gene: TRBJ2-7; CDR3 DNA: TGCGCCAGCAGCCCCGGGACTAGCGGGAGGTACGAGCAGTACTTC; CDR3 protein: CASSPGTSGRYEQYF
V gene: TRBV30; D gene: TRBD1; clone size: .; J gene: TRBJ2-7; CDR3 DNA: TGTGCCTGGAGTCAGGGACAGGCCTACGAGCAGTACTTC; CDR3 protein: CAWSQGQAYEQYF
V gene: TRBV25-1; D gene: TRBD1; clone size: .; J gene: TRBJ2-2; CDR3 DNA: TGTGCCAGCAGTGAATTGTCGGCAGGGGGCATTGCCGGGGAGCTGTTTTTT; CDR3 protein: CASSELSAGGIAGELFF
V gene: TRBV5-1; D gene: .; clone size: .; J gene: TRBJ1-1; CDR3 DNA: TGCGCCAGCAGCTTGGGCGTTTTCGGAACTGAAGCTTTCTTT; CDR3 protein: CASSLGVFGTEAFF
V gene: TRBV9; D gene: .; clone size: .; J gene: TRBJ2-1; CDR3 DNA: TGTGCCAGCAGCGTAGATCTCTTCGAGCAGTTCTTC; CDR3 protein: CASSVDLFEQFF
V gene: TRBV19; D gene: .; clone size: .; J gene: TRBJ1-5; CDR3 DNA: TGTGCCAGTAGTATAGTAAATAGCAATCAGCCCCAGCATTTT; CDR3 protein: CASSIVNSNQPQHF
V gene: TRBV5-1; D gene: .; clone size: medium-sized; J gene: TRBJ2-1; CDR3 DNA: TGCGCCAGCAGCTTGGACAGCTACAATGAGCAGTTCTTC; CDR3 protein: CASSLDSYNEQFF
V gene: TRBV9; D gene: .; clone size: .; J gene: TRBJ2-5; CDR3 DNA: TGTGCCAGCAGCGTAGTTGGAGGGGTGGAGACCCAGTACTTC; CDR3 protein: CASSVVGGVETQYF
V gene: TRBV4-1; D gene: .; clone size: once; J gene: TRBJ1-4; CDR3 DNA: TGCGCCAGCAGCCAGGCCGTCGGGTCTCGAAATGAAAAACTGTTTTTT; CDR3 protein: CASSQAVGSRNEKLFF